The 20 T cell receptor beta chains below were found in one sample sequenced in a study of graft-versus-host responses after intestinal transplantation. Data came from immunoSEQ multiplex PCR; TCRdb stores just in-frame clones and leaves some out. This sample has some 40,000 clones, with roughly nine tenths found just once. The starting material was PBMCs, obtained 314 days after intestinal transplant. Receptors originate from a human patient who received an intestinal transplant, so some T cells may come from the graft donor.

This clone was found a few times. V usage is TRBV9 and J usage is TRBJ2-2, with 7 nucleotides matching TRBD2. CDR1 SGDLS and CDR2 YYNGEE come from the germline V gene. This CDR3 is 15 amino acids long. Losses at the gene ends were 4 bases for V and 3 bases for J; bases not matched to a gene: 6. The CDR3 is CASSPLGGDTGELFF. The CDR3 nucleotides read TGTGCCAGCAGCCCTCTGGGGGGGGACACCGGGGAGCTGTTTTTT.

CDR3 nucleotides: TGTGCCAGCAGCTCGGGGAGAGGGGGGCCTTTTACCTACGAGCAGTACTTC. It codes for CASSSGRGGPFTYEQYF. The rearrangement joins TRBV9 to TRBJ2-5; either TRBD1 or TRBD2 may fit D (6 bases each). The end of the DNA fits TRBJ2-7 better, so the J call may be wrong. CDR3 length: 17 amino acids. Germline loops: CDR1 SGDLS, CDR2 YYNGEE.

The chain is built from TRBV7-3 and TRBJ2-1; TRBD1 agrees at 7 bases. CDR3 size: 15 residues. Germline V gives CDR1 SGHTA, CDR2 FQGTGA. J gave up 1 base and V 5 bases, and 5 bases lay outside the gene matches. CDR3 region: CASSPWTGSYNEQFF. As DNA, the CDR3 is TGTGCCAGCAGCCCCTGGACAGGTTCCTACAATGAGCAGTTCTTC.

This chain uses TRBV7-9 with TRBJ2-5, with D uncertain. The J call is doubtful: the DNA matches TRBJ2-7 better. In germline, CDR1 is SEHNR, CDR2 FQNEAQ (reference sequence). The CDR3 runs 13 residues. The DNA for the CDR3 is TGTGCCAGCAGCGCGGCAAATTCCTACGAGCAGTACTTC. Encoded protein: CASSAANSYEQYF.

The chain employs TRBV11-2 and TRBJ2-5, with 9 bases aligning to TRBD2. The J call may not be correct, given that the DNA end is closer to TRBJ2-7. The CDR3 extends over 14 amino acids. Germline V gives CDR1 SGHAT, CDR2 FQNNGV. In DNA form, the CDR3 reads TGTGCCTCGGGGGTAGCGGGGGTAGGCTACGAGCAGTACTTC. Its protein is CASGVAGVGYEQYF.

V and J are TRBV4-1 and TRBJ2-5; D unresolved. The V gene lost 3 bases and the J gene lost 5 bases, with 10 bases spanning the gap. CDR1 is MGHRA, CDR2 YSYEKL, per germline. The CDR3 is 13 residues long. The CDR3 sequence is CASSHLTIETQYF. The CDR3 bases are TGCGCCAGCAGCCATTTAACAATTGAGACCCAGTACTTC.

The chain uses TRBV5-1 and TRBJ2-2; 7 nucleotides line up with TRBD1. Germline V lookup: CDR1 SGHRS, CDR2 YFSETQ. This CDR3 contains 17 residues. V gave up 4 bases and J gave up 2 bases; unmatched junction bases: 11. CDR3 amino acids: CASSTLRQGENTGELFF. The DNA of the CDR3 is TGCGCCAGCAGCACACTTCGACAGGGAGAAAACACCGGGGAGCTGTTTTTT.

The chain recombines TRBV4-1 with TRBJ2-1, with a possible D match to TRBD2 (5 bases). Germline V gene data show CDR1 as MGHRA and CDR2 as YSYEKL. The CDR3 totals 17 residues. V lost 5 bases, J lost 0 bases, and 17 bases lay in between. The CDR3 sequence: CASSKFGVENSYNEQFF. In nucleotides, the CDR3 is TGCGCCAGCAGCAAGTTCGGGGTGGAAAACTCCTACAATGAGCAGTTCTTC.

The chain carries TRBV7-2 and TRBJ2-5, with D hard to call. There are 12 residues in the CDR3. Germline V gives CDR1 SGHTA, CDR2 FQGNSA. V shed 4 bases and J shed 0 bases, with 3 bases lying between them. CDR3 loop: CASSYYQETQYF. For the CDR3, the DNA is TGTGCCAGCAGCTATTACCAAGAGACCCAGTACTTC.

The CDR3 spells CASSPRGGDSGANVLTF. The DNA of the CDR3 is TGTGCCAGCAGCCCCCGCGGGGGTGACTCTGGGGCCAACGTCCTGACTTTC. The V gene is TRBV9, the J gene TRBJ2-6, with 7 nucleotides matching TRBD2. V gave up 4 bases and J gave up 0 bases; unmatched junction bases: 7. The V gene's germline CDR1 is SGDLS and CDR2 YYNGEE. The CDR3 is made up of 17 amino acids.

This clone showed up just once. The chain recombines TRBV6-1 with TRBJ2-7; D is tentatively TRBD1 or TRBD2 (6 bases each). Germline V CDR1 and CDR2: MNHNS, SASEGT. The CDR3 has 13 amino acids. V lost 2 bases and J lost 5, with 10 bases in between. CDR3 DNA sequence: TGTGCCAGCAGTGAATGGGGGGACAACGAGCAGTACTTC. Translated: CASSEWGDNEQYF.

V usage is TRBV28 and J usage is TRBJ2-2; D perhaps matches TRBD2 (5 bases). From germline, CDR1 is MDHEN and CDR2 SYDVKM. The CDR3 has 15 residues. Trimming cost V 4 bases and J 2 bases, with 11 bases left between them. CDR3 coding DNA: TGTGCCAGCAGTTCCCACGGGATCAACACCGGGGAGCTGTTTTTT. Translated: CASSSHGINTGELFF.

V gene TRBV6-1 combines with J gene TRBJ2-2; no clear D gene. Trimming took off 10 bases at V and 0 bases at J, with 9 bases between the two ends. Germline V gene data show CDR1 as MNHNS and CDR2 as SASEGT. The CDR3 is 13 residues long. The CDR3: CATKSSNTGELFF. CDR3 bases: TGTGCCACCAAGAGCTCGAACACCGGGGAGCTGTTTTTT.

CDR3: CASSLEGRTPGANVLTF. CDR3 coding DNA: TGCGCCAGCAGCTTGGAGGGAAGAACGCCTGGGGCCAACGTCCTGACTTTC. This chain links TRBV5-1 with TRBJ2-6, with no clear D. CDR3 size: 17 residues. Germline CDR1 is SGHRS and CDR2 is YFSETQ. V lost 0 bases, J lost 2 bases, and 12 bases lay in between.

This chain connects TRBV28 to TRBJ2-7, with 7 positions matching TRBD1. J lost 3 bases, V lost 2 bases, and 7 bases had no gene match. Germline V gene sequence: CDR1 MDHEN, CDR2 SYDVKM. The CDR3 length is 15 residues. CDR3 in amino acids: CASSLNKQGYYEQYF. Here the CDR3 DNA reads TGTGCCAGCAGTTTAAATAAACAGGGGTACTACGAGCAGTACTTC.

This sequence joins TRBV28 and TRBJ1-5; no clear D. Trimming removed 8 bases at V and 5 bases at J, with 4 bases between. The CDR3 is made up of 10 amino acids. Germline V gene sequence: CDR1 MDHEN, CDR2 SYDVKM. The CDR3 region has the DNA TGTGCCAGCGGGGATCAGCCCCAGCATTTT. This sequence encodes CASGDQPQHF.

The gene calls are TRBV28 and TRBJ1-4; D is perhaps TRBD1 (6 bases). This CDR3 contains 14 residues. Germline V gene data show CDR1 as MDHEN and CDR2 as SYDVKM. V gave up 4 bases and J gave up 7 bases, with 13 bases separating them. CDR3 in amino acids: CASSSGGGVEKLFF. CDR3 in DNA: TGTGCCAGCAGTTCCGGGGGCGGCGTTGAAAAACTGTTTTTT.

The chain joins TRBV19 to TRBJ2-2; TRBD1 is a possible D gene (7 bases). CDR1 is LNHDA and CDR2 is SQIVND in the germline V gene (reference sequence). The length of the CDR3 is 13 residues. V dropped 9 bases and J dropped 5 bases, with 13 bases sitting between them. DNA of the CDR3: TGTGCCAGCGACAGGGAGGAGACCGGGGAGCTGTTTTTT. This encodes CASDREETGELFF.

The chain uses TRBV5-6 and TRBJ2-4; 15 bases are shared with TRBD2. Germline-derived CDR1 and CDR2 are SGHDT and YYEEEE. CDR3 length: 18 residues. V dropped 3 bases and J dropped 1; count of bases not matched to a gene: 5. The CDR3 coding sequence is TGTGCCAGCAGCTGGGGACTAGCGGGGGGTAGCGCCAAAAACATTCAGTACTTC. Protein: CASSWGLAGGSAKNIQYF.

With respect to this clone: The sample has other DNA sequences that encode this CDR3 too. The J gene is TRBJ2-3, the V gene TRBV6-1, with 9 bases lining up with TRBD1. The V gene's germline CDR1 is MNHNS and CDR2 SASEGT. Losses at the gene ends were 3 bases for V and 4 bases for J; bases not matched to a gene: 2. There are 14 residues in the CDR3. The CDR3: CASSEGQGADTQYF. The CDR3 region has the DNA TGTGCCAGCAGTGAGGGACAGGGTGCAGATACGCAGTATTTT.